Listed below are T cell receptor beta chains from one sample, sequenced in a study of blood T cell repertoires in COVID-19. Assay: immunoSEQ multiplex PCR; the TCRdb copy retains only in-frame clones and omits some. The table includes around 100,000 clones, more than 75% detected once. What was sequenced was peripheral blood. The receptors here all came from a human donor in a cohort sampled during active COVID-19. Each CDR3 is given with its conserved first and last residue. Clone size is given for some rows only: seen once, a few or many times, or a class if the clone is expanded.

abundance	v_gene	j_gene	CDR3aa
.	TRBV11-2	TRBJ2-7	CASSLVMGTGFELYEQYF
.	TRBV2	TRBJ2-3	CASRQDGTDTQYF
.	TRBV28	TRBJ2-1	CASSLPRGRSSYNEQFF
.	TRBV3-1/TRBV3-2	TRBJ1-5	CASSRMGDQPQHF
.	TRBV18	TRBJ2-7	CASSPPTSGGVLGQYF
.	TRBV2	TRBJ2-3	CASRVTGGADTQYF
.	TRBV28	TRBJ2-5	CASSFTNPRQGHDETQYF
.	TRBV7-9	TRBJ2-7	CASSFSVATVDSYEQYF
.	TRBV7-2	TRBJ1-5	CASSWTGGYQPQHF
.	TRBV4-2	TRBJ1-5	CASSQDGQGAGQPQHF
.	TRBV6-5	TRBJ1-1	CASSPKRGMNTEAFF
.	TRBV13	TRBJ1-1	CASSHETGLTTEAFF
.	TRBV24-1	TRBJ1-2	CATSDSAGGGYTF
few	TRBV30	TRBJ1-1	CAWDGGANTEAFF
.	TRBV28	TRBJ1-4	CASRSDRGDGGKLFF
once	TRBV28	TRBJ1-1	CASIGTGPNTEAFF
.	TRBV6-1	TRBJ1-2	CASSEPLTGGQIYGYTF
once	TRBV19	TRBJ1-4	CASSKGRQGAANEKLFF
.	TRBV5-4	TRBJ2-3	CASSIDTDTQYF
.	TRBV7-2	TRBJ1-4	CASSPGQGAEKLFF
once	TRBV6-5	TRBJ1-4	CASTLLRGEKLFF
once	TRBV3-1/TRBV3-2	TRBJ2-7	CASSQDLRVWIYEQYF
.	TRBV7-7	TRBJ2-1	CASSQGSYNEQFF
.	TRBV7-2	TRBJ1-4	CASSLYGGEKLFF
once	TRBV3-1/TRBV3-2	TRBJ1-2	CASSQGEGRSGYTF
.	TRBV4-1	TRBJ2-3	CASRQTGLIDTQYF
.	TRBV7-2	TRBJ2-1	CASSSAGADYNEQFF
once	TRBV19	TRBJ1-4	CASRTGTGFGKLFF
.	TRBV19	TRBJ1-1	CASSIDRGSTEAFF
.	TRBV6-5	TRBJ1-1	CASMSGQGAGAEAFF
few	TRBV10-3	TRBJ2-7	CAIKISGVPEQYF
.	TRBV5-4	TRBJ2-2	CASSPGLAVTGARELFF
.	TRBV25-1	TRBJ2-7	CASNLGQGYEQYF
.	TRBV9	TRBJ2-2	CASSVARYNTGELFF
.	TRBV18	TRBJ2-2	CASSPAGQMNTGELFF
.	TRBV20-1	TRBJ2-7	CSASWIGYEQYF
.	TRBV12-5	TRBJ2-7	CASALQGGYEQYF
.	TRBV9	TRBJ1-3	CASSGETGGSGNTIYF
.	TRBV2	TRBJ2-5	CASSELLAQETQYF
.	TRBV6-5	TRBJ2-7	CASTTGAGANEQYF
once	TRBV29-1	TRBJ2-2	CSVRNTGELFF
.	TRBV18	TRBJ2-3	CASSLGLAGGDTQYF
.	TRBV18	TRBJ2-3	CASSPPGSGGADTQYF